Each of the 23 T cell receptor beta chains below was sequenced from the same sample in a study of OX40 agonist ivuxolimab in advanced cancers. Data came from immunoSEQ multiplex PCR; TCRdb stores just in-frame clones and leaves some out. Altogether approximately 76,000 clones are present, approximately 86% being singletons, with the ten largest covering around 0.79%. This specimen consisted of CD4+ or CD8+ T cells sorted from blood, obtained in a trial of the OX40 agonist ivuxolimab. The receptors come from an adult with an advanced solid tumor such as melanoma, head and neck, liver or kidney cancer.

This chain joins TRBV27 and TRBJ2-1, with TRBD1 as a possible D gene (5 bases). V shed 4 bases and J shed 0 bases, with 22 bases lying between them. Germline CDR1 is MNHEY and CDR2 is SMNVEV (reference sequence). This CDR3 has 19 amino acids. In DNA form, the CDR3 reads TGTGCCAGCAGTTCGAACCACTACAGGTTTTTAAGCTCCTACAATGAGCAGTTCTTC. Its protein is CASSSNHYRFLSSYNEQFF.

J is TRBJ1-2 and V is TRBV18; no clear D gene. Germline V gene lookup returns CDR1 KGHSH and CDR2 LQKENI. Trimming shortened V by 3 bases and J by 4 bases, and 18 bases separated the two germline ends. This CDR3 has 16 residues. CDR3: CASSPAGKDSPYGYTF. The CDR3 DNA reads TGTGCCAGCTCACCGGCCGGGAAAGATTCTCCCTATGGCTACACCTTC.

About this clone itself: Other DNA variants within this sample encode the same CDR3. The chain is built from TRBV5-1 and TRBJ2-2; TRBD1 or TRBD2 may be the D gene (6 bases each). The V gene's germline CDR1 is SGHRS and CDR2 YFSETQ. Trimming removed 0 bases from V and 5 bases from J, with 11 bases in between. The CDR3 sequence is 15 residues long. The CDR3 nucleotides read TGCGCCAGCAGCTTGGAGGGGGGCAGGACCGGGGAGCTGTTTTTT. This sequence encodes CASSLEGGRTGELFF.

The V gene is TRBV28, the J gene TRBJ2-3; 9 nucleotides align to TRBD2. Germline V gene data show CDR1 as MDHEN and CDR2 as SYDVKM. With V trimmed by 8 bases and J by 3 bases, 6 bases remained unmatched. The CDR3 contains 14 residues. The CDR3 loop is CASCAGGWTDTQYF. The DNA of the CDR3 is TGTGCCAGCTGCGCGGGGGGGTGGACAGATACGCAGTATTTT.

This clone was counted once. The J gene is TRBJ2-1, the V gene TRBV7-3; possibly TRBD1 or TRBD2 for D (5 bases each). There are 17 residues in the CDR3. Looked up from germline, CDR1 is SGHTA and CDR2 is FQGTGA. The V and J ends lost 2 bases and 9 bases respectively, with 23 bases between them. The DNA of the CDR3 is TGTGCCAGCAGCTTACGCCGGGCAGCGGCAGGGAGCCTTGAGCAGTTCTTC. Protein: CASSLRRAAAGSLEQFF.

The chain is built from TRBV19 and TRBJ2-2; weak D call: TRBD2 (5 bases). The ends were cut back, 7 bases at V and 3 bases at J, with 12 bases in the middle. CDR1 is LNHDA, CDR2 SQIVND, per germline (reference sequence). This CDR3 has 14 amino acids. The CDR3: CASKGREYTGELFF. The CDR3 DNA reads TGTGCCAGTAAGGGTCGGGAATACACCGGGGAGCTGTTTTTT.

V and J are TRBV30 and TRBJ2-5, with 7 bases aligning to TRBD1. The CDR3 contains 16 residues. The J segment lost 2 bases and the V segment lost 2 bases, leaving 11 bases of the junction unmatched. From germline, CDR1 is GTSNPN and CDR2 SVGIG (reference sequence). The CDR3 DNA sequence: TGTGCCTGGAGTCCTCGGACAGGCGGAAGGCAAGAGACCCAGTACTTC. Translating gives CAWSPRTGGRQETQYF.

This clone was seen just once. This sequence joins TRBV6-4 and TRBJ2-5; 10 bases agree with TRBD2. Trimming removed 7 bases from V and 1 base from J; junction bases left unmatched: 3. Germline CDR1 is MRHNA and CDR2 is SNTAGT. The CDR3 has 14 residues. Here the CDR3 DNA reads TGTGCCAGCATCCGACTAGCGGGCCAAGAGACCCAGTACTTC. Residues: CASIRLAGQETQYF.

This clone showed up just a few times. The chain links TRBV30 to TRBJ1-5; TRBD1 matches at 7 bases. After removal of 5 bases from V and 4 bases from J, the junction contained 5 bases not matched to a gene. Germline assignment: CDR1 GTSNPN and CDR2 SVGIG (reference sequence). This CDR3 is built from 13 residues. This CDR3 is CAWGGQNNQPQHF. The CDR3 DNA follows: TGTGCCTGGGGGGGACAGAATAATCAGCCCCAGCATTTT. Based on the CDR3 plus reference TRBV30 and TRBJ1-5, the full variable domain is SQTIHQWPATLVQPVGSPLSLECTVEGTSNPNLYWYRQAAGRGLQLLFYSVGIGQISSEVPQNLSASRPQDRQFILSSKKLLLSDSGFYLCAWGGQNNQPQHFGDGTRLSIL.

V usage is TRBV27 and J usage is TRBJ1-1; TRBD1 matches 7 bases. Germline V lookup: CDR1 MNHEY, CDR2 SMNVEV (reference sequence). The trim removed 2 bases at V and 3 bases at J, leaving 3 bases unmatched. The CDR3 sequence is 14 residues long. Here the CDR3 reads CASSLRGQYTEAFF. The CDR3 nucleotides read TGTGCCAGCAGTTTACGGGGACAGTACACTGAAGCTTTCTTT.

This clone was seen only once. The chain has TRBV7-7 and TRBJ2-7; 8 bases fit TRBD2. V dropped 5 bases and J dropped 1; count of bases not matched to a gene: 1. Germline V gene lookup returns CDR1 SSHAT and CDR2 FNYEAQ (reference sequence). The CDR3 is 13 amino acids. The CDR3 region has the DNA TGTGCCAGCAGCCCGGGGGGGTCCTACGAGCAGTACTTC. Its protein is CASSPGGSYEQYF.

This clone occurred a few times. The chain links TRBV5-6 to TRBJ2-5; weak D call: TRBD1 (6 bases). V was cut by 1 base and J by 5 bases, with 15 bases left in between. Germline V gene data show CDR1 as SGHDT and CDR2 as YYEEEE. The CDR3 has 15 amino acids. This chain's CDR3 is CASSLTGPVGETQYF. CDR3 DNA sequence: TGTGCCAGCAGCTTGACAGGGCCGGTCGGCGAGACCCAGTACTTC.

J is TRBJ1-1 and V is TRBV9; the D is unclear. Trimming removed 1 base at V and 2 bases at J, with 6 bases between. The V gene's germline CDR1 is SGDLS and CDR2 YYNGEE. CDR3 size: 13 residues. CDR3 sequence: CASSVQINTEAFF. For the CDR3, the DNA is TGTGCCAGCAGCGTACAGATAAACACTGAAGCTTTCTTT.

J is TRBJ2-3 and V is TRBV5-1, with 9 bases fitting TRBD2. The junction had 2 bases not matched to a gene; V was cut back by 4 bases and J by 5 bases. Germline V gene lookup returns CDR1 SGHRS and CDR2 YFSETQ. The CDR3 spans 13 residues. The CDR3 DNA reads TGCGCCAGCAGCATAGCGGGGGAAGATACGCAGTATTTT. Its protein is CASSIAGEDTQYF.

Comment on this clone: The DNA is left out, because the CDR3 cannot be placed on it with certainty; the CDR3 is given as TCRdb lists it. The chain joins TRBV28 to TRBJ2-7; TRBD1 is the table's D call, not checked against the DNA. The CDR3 sequence runs 15 residues, both termini included. Germline CDR1 MDHEN, CDR2 SYDVKM. This CDR3 reads CASVPPGQGMSEQYF.

The J gene is TRBJ2-7, the V gene TRBV11-1; 7 nucleotides match TRBD2. V lost 1 base and J lost 8; bases outside the gene matches: 2. The germline V gene encodes CDR1 SGHAT and CDR2 FQDESV (reference sequence). The CDR3 sequence is 12 residues long. CDR3 sequence: CASSLDSGKQYF. Written as DNA, the CDR3 is TGTGCCAGCAGCTTAGACAGCGGGAAGCAGTACTTC.

This chain connects TRBV6-5 to TRBJ1-2; TRBD1 agrees at 9 bases. J gave up 6 bases and V 6 bases, and 8 bases lay outside the gene matches. Looked up from germline, CDR1 is MNHEY and CDR2 is SVGAGI. This CDR3 region has 14 residues. This CDR3 reads CASRRGTGSDGYTF. The CDR3 DNA follows: TGTGCCAGCAGACGAGGGACAGGGAGTGATGGCTACACCTTC.

The chain couples TRBV7-9 to TRBJ2-7; 10 nucleotides align to TRBD2. Trimming took 3 bases from V and 4 from J; bases not matched to a gene: 9. The CDR3 length is 16 residues. Germline loops: CDR1 SEHNR, CDR2 FQNEAQ (reference sequence). The DNA for the CDR3 is TGTGCCAGCAGCTTGGGCAGCGGGGGGGCCGGGTACGAGCAGTACTTC. It yields the protein CASSLGSGGAGYEQYF.

The chain uses TRBV11-3 and TRBJ1-2; D gene unclear. V dropped 2 bases and J dropped 6 bases, with 7 bases sitting between them. CDR3 length: 12 residues. The germline gives CDR1 SGHNT, CDR2 YENEEA. CDR3 loop: CASSLRVDGYTF. The CDR3 nucleotides read TGTGCCAGCAGCTTAAGGGTAGATGGCTACACCTTC. Looking up the rest from reference TRBV11-3 and TRBJ1-2 gives the full variable domain: EAGVVQSPRYKIIEKKQPVAFWCNPISGHNTLYWYLQNLGQGPELLIRYENEEAVDDSQLPKDRFSAERLKGVDSTLKIQPAELGDSAVYLCASSLRVDGYTFGSGTRLTVV.

This clone showed up just once. The V gene is TRBV7-8, the J gene TRBJ1-5, with 8 bases matching TRBD1. J gave up 9 bases and V 2 bases, and 15 bases lay outside the gene matches. Per the germline V gene, CDR1 is SGHVS and CDR2 is FQNEAQ. The CDR3 spans 17 residues. The CDR3 region is CASSLNIDRGLHGPQHF. The CDR3 DNA reads as TGTGCCAGCAGCTTAAATATCGACAGGGGCCTTCACGGGCCCCAGCATTTT.

This clone has just a few counts. The rearrangement joins TRBV4-1 to TRBJ2-7, with D tentatively TRBD1 (6 bases). Germline V gene sequence: CDR1 MGHRA, CDR2 YSYEKL. The V and J ends lost 1 base and 0 bases respectively, with 10 bases between them. The CDR3 runs to 15 residues. The CDR3 nucleotides are TGCGCCAGCAGCCAAGCATGGGACAACTCCTACGAGCAGTACTTC. The encoded protein is CASSQAWDNSYEQYF.

The chain is built from TRBV5-1 and TRBJ2-1; no clear D gene. The CDR3 consists of 15 residues. Germline-derived CDR1 and CDR2 are SGHRS and YFSETQ. V lost 3 bases, J lost 0 bases, and 10 bases lay in between. This CDR3 reads CASSSDSNSYNEQFF. As DNA, the CDR3 is TGCGCCAGCAGCTCGGATTCAAACTCCTACAATGAGCAGTTCTTC. Full variable domain (missing parts from reference TRBV5-1 and TRBJ2-1): KAGVTQTPRYLIKTRGQQVTLSCSPISGHRSVSWYQQTPGQGLQFLFEYFSETQRNKGNFPGRFSGRQFSNSRSEMNVSTLELGDSALYLCASSSDSNSYNEQFFGPGTRLTVL.

The chain joins TRBV2 to TRBJ1-1, with 9 bases matching TRBD1. Germline CDR1 reads SNHLY; CDR2 reads FYNNEI. This CDR3 spans 12 amino acids. V shed 5 bases, J shed 6 bases, and the junction held 1 base outside the gene matches. CDR3 in amino acids: CASSRQGAEAFF. CDR3 DNA sequence: TGTGCCAGCAGTCGACAGGGGGCTGAAGCTTTCTTT.